Detailed here is one T cell receptor (beta chain). The method was immunoSEQ multiplex PCR; TCRdb's version includes in-frame clones alone and lacks a portion of them. The sample holds about 36,000 clones, 92% seen once. This sample was taken from a study of T cell changes during pregnancy in multiple sclerosis. V dropped 1 base and J dropped 5; count of bases not matched to a gene: 3. CDR1 and CDR2 (germline): SGHRS, YFSETQ. The CDR3 has 14 amino acids. This TCR was recovered from a female donor with multiple sclerosis, enrolled in a pregnancy study. Sequencing was performed on CD4+ T cells from peripheral blood mononuclear cells, taken after pregnancy. The chain employs TRBV5-1 and TRBJ2-3, with 8 bases fitting TRBD2. The CDR3: CASSLIGGGDTQYF. CDR3 bases: TGCGCCAGCAGCTTGATCGGGGGGGGAGATACGCAGTATTTT.